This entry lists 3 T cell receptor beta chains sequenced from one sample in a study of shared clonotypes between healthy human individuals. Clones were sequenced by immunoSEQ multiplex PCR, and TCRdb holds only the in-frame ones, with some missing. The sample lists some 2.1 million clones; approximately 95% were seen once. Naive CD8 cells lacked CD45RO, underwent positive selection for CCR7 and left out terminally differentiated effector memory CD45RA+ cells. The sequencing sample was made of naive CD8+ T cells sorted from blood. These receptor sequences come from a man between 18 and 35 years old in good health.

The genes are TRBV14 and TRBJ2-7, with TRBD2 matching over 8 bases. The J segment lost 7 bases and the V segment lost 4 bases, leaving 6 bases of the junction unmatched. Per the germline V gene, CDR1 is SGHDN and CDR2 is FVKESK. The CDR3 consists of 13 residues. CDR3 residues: CASSPGGVREQYF. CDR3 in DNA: TGTGCCAGCAGCCCCGGGGGGGTTCGGGAGCAGTACTTC.

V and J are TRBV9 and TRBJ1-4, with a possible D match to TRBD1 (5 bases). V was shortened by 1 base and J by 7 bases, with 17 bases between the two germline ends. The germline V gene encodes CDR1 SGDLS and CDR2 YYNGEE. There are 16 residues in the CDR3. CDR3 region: CASSVSGTDEGEKLFF. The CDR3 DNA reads TGTGCCAGCAGCGTAAGCGGGACGGACGAGGGTGAAAAACTGTTTTTT.

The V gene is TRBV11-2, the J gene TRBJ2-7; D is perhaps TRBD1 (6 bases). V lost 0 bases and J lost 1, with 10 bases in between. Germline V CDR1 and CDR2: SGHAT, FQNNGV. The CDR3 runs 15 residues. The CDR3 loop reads CASSLEQGLSYEQYF. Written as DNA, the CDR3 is TGTGCCAGCAGCTTAGAACAGGGCCTTTCCTACGAGCAGTACTTC.